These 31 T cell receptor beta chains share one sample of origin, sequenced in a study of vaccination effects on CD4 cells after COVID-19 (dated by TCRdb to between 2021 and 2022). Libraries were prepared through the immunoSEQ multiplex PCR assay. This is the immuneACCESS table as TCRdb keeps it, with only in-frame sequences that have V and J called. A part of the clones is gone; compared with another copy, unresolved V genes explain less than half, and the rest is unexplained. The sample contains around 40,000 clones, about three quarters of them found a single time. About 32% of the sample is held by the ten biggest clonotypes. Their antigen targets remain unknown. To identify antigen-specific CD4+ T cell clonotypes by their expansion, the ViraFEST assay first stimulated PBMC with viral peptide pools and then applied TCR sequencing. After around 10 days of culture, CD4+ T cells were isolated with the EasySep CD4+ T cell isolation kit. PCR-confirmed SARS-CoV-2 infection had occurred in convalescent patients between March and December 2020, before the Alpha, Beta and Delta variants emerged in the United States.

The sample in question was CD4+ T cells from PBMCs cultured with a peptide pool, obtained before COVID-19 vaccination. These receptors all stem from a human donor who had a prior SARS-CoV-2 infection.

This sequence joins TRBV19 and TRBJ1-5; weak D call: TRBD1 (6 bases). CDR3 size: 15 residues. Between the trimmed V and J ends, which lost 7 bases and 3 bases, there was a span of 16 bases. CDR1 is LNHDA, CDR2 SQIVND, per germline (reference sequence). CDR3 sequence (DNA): TGTGCCAGTAACCCCCTCGCAGGGGTCAATCAGCCCCAGCATTTT. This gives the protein CASNPLAGVNQPQHF.

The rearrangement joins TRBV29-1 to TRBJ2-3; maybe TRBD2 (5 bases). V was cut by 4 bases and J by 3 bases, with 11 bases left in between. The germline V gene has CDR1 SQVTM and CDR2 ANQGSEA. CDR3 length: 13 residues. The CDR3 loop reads CSVVRGPTDTQYF. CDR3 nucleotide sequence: TGCAGCGTTGTCCGAGGGCCGACAGATACGCAGTATTTT.

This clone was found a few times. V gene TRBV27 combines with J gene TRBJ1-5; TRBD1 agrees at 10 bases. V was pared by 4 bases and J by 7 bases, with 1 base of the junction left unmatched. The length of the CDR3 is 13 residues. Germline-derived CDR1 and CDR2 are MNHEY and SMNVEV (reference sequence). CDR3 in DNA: TGTGCCAGCAGTTGGACAGGGGGACAGCCCCAGCATTTT. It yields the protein CASSWTGGQPQHF.

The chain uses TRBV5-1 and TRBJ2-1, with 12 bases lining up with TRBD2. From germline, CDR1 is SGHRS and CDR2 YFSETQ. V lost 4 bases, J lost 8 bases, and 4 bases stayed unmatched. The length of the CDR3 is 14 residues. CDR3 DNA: TGCGCCAGCAGCAAGGGACTAGCGGGCGATGAGCAGTTCTTC. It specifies CASSKGLAGDEQFF.

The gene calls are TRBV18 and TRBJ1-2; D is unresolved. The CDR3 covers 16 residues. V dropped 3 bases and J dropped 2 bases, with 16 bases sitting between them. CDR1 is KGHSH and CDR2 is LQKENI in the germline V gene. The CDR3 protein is CASSPGLREDNYGYTF. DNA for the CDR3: TGTGCCAGCTCACCGGGGTTGAGGGAGGACAACTATGGCTACACCTTC.

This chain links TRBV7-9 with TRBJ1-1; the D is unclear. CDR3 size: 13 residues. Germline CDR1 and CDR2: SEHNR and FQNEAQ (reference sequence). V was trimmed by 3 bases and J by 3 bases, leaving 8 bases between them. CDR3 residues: CASSLGRYTEAFF. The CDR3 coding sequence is TGTGCCAGCAGCTTGGGGAGATACACTGAAGCTTTCTTT.

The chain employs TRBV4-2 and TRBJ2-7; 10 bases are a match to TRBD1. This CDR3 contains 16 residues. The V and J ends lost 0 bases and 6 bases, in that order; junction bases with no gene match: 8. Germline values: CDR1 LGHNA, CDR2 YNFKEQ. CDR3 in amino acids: CASSQDWDRGGSEQYF. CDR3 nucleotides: TGTGCCAGCAGCCAAGATTGGGACAGGGGTGGTAGCGAGCAGTACTTC.

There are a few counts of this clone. The CDR3 coding sequence is TGTGCCAGCAGCACGGGACAGAATTACAATGAGCAGTTCTTC. This codes for CASSTGQNYNEQFF. The chain recombines TRBV5-4 with TRBJ2-1, with TRBD1 matching 7 bases. This CDR3 contains 14 residues. The J segment lost 4 bases and the V segment lost 4 bases, leaving 5 bases of the junction unmatched. Germline loops: CDR1 SGHNT, CDR2 YYREEE (reference sequence). The full variable domain, with the rest looked up from reference TRBV5-4 and TRBJ2-1, is ETGVTQSPTHLIKTRGQQVTLRCSSQSGHNTVSWYQQALGQGPQFIFQYYREEENGRGNFPPRFSGLQFPNYSSELNVNALELDDSALYLCASSTGQNYNEQFFGPGTRLTVL.

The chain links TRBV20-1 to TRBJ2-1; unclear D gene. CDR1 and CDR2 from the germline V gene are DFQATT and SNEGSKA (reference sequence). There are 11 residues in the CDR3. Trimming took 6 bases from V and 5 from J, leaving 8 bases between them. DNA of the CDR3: TGCAGTGCAAACCGGGACAATGAGCAGTTCTTC. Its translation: CSANRDNEQFF.

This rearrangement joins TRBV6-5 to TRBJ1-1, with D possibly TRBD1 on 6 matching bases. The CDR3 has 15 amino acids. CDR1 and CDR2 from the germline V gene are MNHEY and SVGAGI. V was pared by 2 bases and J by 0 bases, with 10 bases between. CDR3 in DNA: TGTGCCAGCAGTTACCAGCAGGGGCTGAACACTGAAGCTTTCTTT. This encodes CASSYQQGLNTEAFF.

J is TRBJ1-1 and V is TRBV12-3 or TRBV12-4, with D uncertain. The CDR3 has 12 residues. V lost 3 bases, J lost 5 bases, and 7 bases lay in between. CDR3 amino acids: CASSLTGTEAFF. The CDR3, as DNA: TGTGCCAGCAGTTTGACCGGAACTGAAGCTTTCTTT.

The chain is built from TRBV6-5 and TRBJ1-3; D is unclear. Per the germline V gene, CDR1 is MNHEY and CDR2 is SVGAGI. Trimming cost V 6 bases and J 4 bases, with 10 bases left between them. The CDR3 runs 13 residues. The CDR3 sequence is CASSSPGGNTIYF. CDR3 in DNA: TGTGCCAGCAGCTCCCCGGGAGGAAACACCATATATTTT.

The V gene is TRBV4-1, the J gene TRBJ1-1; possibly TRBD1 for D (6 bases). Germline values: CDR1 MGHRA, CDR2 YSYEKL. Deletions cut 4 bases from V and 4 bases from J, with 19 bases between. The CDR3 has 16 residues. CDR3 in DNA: TGCGCCAGCAGCCCCACCTTTCTGCGGGGGCCCACTGAAGCTTTCTTT. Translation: CASSPTFLRGPTEAFF.

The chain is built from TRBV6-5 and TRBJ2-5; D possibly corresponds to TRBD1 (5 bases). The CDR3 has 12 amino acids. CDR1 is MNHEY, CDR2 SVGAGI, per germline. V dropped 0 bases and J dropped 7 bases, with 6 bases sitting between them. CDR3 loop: CASSYSRGTQYF. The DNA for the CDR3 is TGTGCCAGCAGTTACTCTAGGGGGACCCAGTACTTC.

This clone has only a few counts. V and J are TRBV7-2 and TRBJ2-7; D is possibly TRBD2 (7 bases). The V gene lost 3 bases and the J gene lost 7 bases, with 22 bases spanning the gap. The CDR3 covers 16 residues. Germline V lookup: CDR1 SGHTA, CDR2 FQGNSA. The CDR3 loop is CASSFRSGAEGGEQYF. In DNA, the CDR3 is TGTGCCAGCAGCTTTAGGAGCGGGGCCGAAGGGGGAGAGCAGTACTTC.

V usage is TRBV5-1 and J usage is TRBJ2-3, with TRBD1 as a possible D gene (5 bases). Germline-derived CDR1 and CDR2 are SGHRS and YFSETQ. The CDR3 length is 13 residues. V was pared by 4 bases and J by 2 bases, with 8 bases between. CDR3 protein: CASSGRVTDTQYF. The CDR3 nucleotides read TGCGCCAGCAGCGGCAGGGTCACAGATACGCAGTATTTT.

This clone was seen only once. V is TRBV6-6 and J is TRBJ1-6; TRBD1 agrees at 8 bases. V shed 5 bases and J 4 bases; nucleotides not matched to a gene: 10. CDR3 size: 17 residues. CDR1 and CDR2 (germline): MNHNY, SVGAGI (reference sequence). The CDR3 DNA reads TGTGCCAGCAGTCGAGCCGGGACAGGCGTATATAATTCACCCCTCCACTTT. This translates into CASSRAGTGVYNSPLHF.

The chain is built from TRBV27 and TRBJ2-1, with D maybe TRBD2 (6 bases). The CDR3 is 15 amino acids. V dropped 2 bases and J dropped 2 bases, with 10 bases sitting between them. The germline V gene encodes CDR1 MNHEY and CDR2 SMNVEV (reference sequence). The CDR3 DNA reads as TGTGCCAGCAGTTTAGCGGGATGGGCCTACAATGAGCAGTTCTTC. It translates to CASSLAGWAYNEQFF.

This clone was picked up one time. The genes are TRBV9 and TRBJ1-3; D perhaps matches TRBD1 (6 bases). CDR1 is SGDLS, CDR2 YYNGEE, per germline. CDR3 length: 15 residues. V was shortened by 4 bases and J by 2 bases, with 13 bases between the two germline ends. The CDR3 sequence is CASSPMTGTGNTIYF. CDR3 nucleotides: TGTGCCAGCAGCCCGATGACAGGTACTGGAAACACCATATATTTT.

The CDR3 DNA is TGTGCCAGCAGCTTATTCAAACCGGGACAGGGATTTCGTGATGGCACTGAAGCTTTCTTT. It translates to CASSLFKPGQGFRDGTEAFF. The rearrangement uses TRBV7-8 and TRBJ1-1; 9 positions agree with TRBD1. This CDR3 contains 20 residues. V was clipped by 2 bases and J by 4 bases; unmatched bases: 20. Germline V lookup: CDR1 SGHVS, CDR2 FQNEAQ.

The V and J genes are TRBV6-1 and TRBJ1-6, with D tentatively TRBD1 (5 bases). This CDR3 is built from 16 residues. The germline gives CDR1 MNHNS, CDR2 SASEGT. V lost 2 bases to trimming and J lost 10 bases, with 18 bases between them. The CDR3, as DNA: TGTGCCAGCAGTGAACAGCCGGGGCTGTCCTCATCACCCCTCCACTTT. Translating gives CASSEQPGLSSSPLHF.

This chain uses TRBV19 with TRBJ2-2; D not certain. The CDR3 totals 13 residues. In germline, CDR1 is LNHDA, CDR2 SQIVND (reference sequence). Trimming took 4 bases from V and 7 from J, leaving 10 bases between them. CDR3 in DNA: TGTGCCAGTAGTACGTTCTCCGGCGGGGAGCTGTTTTTT. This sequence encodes CASSTFSGGELFF.

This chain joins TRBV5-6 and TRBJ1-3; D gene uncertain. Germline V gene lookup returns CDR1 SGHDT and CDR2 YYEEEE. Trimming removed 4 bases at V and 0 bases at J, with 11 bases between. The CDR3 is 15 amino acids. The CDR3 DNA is TGTGCCAGCAGCAAAAGTTACGTCTCTGGAAACACCATATATTTT. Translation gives CASSKSYVSGNTIYF.

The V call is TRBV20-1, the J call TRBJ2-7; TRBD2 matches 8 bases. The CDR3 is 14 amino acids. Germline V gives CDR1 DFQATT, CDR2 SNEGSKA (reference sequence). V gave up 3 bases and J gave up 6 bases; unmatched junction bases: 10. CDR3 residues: CSASTGGVLVEQYF. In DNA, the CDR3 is TGCAGTGCTAGTACGGGGGGGGTACTAGTCGAGCAGTACTTC.

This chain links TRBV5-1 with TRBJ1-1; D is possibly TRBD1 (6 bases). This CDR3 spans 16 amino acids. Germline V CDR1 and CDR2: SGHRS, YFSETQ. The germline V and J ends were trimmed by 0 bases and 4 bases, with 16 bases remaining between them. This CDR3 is CASSLDGDPGATEAFF. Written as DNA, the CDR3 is TGCGCCAGCAGCTTGGACGGTGACCCAGGGGCCACTGAAGCTTTCTTT.

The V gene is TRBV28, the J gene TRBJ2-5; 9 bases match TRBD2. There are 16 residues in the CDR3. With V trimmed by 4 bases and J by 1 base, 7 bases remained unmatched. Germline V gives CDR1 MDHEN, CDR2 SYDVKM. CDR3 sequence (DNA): TGTGCCAGCAGTTACCCCCTAGCGGGACCCCAAGAGACCCAGTACTTC. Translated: CASSYPLAGPQETQYF.

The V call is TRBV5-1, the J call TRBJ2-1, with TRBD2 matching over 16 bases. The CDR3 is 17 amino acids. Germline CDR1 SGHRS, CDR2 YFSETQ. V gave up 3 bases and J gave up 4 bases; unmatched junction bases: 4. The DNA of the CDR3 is TGCGCCAGCAGCTGGGGACTAGCGGGAGGGACTTACAATGAGCAGTTCTTC. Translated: CASSWGLAGGTYNEQFF. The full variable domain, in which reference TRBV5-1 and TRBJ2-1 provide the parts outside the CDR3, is KAGVTQTPRYLIKTRGQQVTLSCSPISGHRSVSWYQQTPGQGLQFLFEYFSETQRNKGNFPGRFSGRQFSNSRSEMNVSTLELGDSALYLCASSWGLAGGTYNEQFFGPGTRLTVL.

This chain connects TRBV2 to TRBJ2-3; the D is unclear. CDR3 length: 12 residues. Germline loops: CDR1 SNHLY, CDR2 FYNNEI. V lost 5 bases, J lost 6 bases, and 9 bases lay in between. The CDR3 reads CASSYVRDTQYF. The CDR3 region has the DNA TGTGCCAGCAGTTATGTACGGGATACGCAGTATTTT. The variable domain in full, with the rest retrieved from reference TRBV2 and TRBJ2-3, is EPEVTQTPSHQVTQMGQEVILRCVPISNHLYFYWYRQILGQKVEFLVSFYNNEISEKSEIFDDQFSVERPDGSNFTLKIRSTKLEDSAMYFCASSYVRDTQYFGPGTRLTVL.

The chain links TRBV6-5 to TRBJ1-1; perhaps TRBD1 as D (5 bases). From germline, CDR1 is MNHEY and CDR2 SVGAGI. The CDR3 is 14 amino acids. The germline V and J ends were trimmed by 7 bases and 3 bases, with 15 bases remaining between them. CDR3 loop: CASIRVRRDTEAFF. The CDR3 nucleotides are TGTGCCAGCATCAGGGTGAGGCGGGACACTGAAGCTTTCTTT.

DNA of the CDR3: TGTGCCAGCAGCTTGGGACCAGGGGAGCAGCCCCAGCATTTT. This codes for CASSLGPGEQPQHF. V usage is TRBV5-6 and J usage is TRBJ1-5, with D perhaps TRBD1 (6 bases). Germline CDR1 and CDR2: SGHDT and YYEEEE. The V gene lost 0 bases and the J gene lost 7 bases, with 11 bases spanning the gap. The CDR3 sequence is 14 residues long.

DNA for the CDR3: TGTGCCACCAGCAGAGATCAAGGGGCTGGAACAGATACGCAGTATTTT. Translating it yields CATSRDQGAGTDTQYF. The V gene is TRBV15, the J gene TRBJ2-3; D may be TRBD1 (5 bases). The CDR3 length is 16 residues. The V end lost 0 bases, the J end lost 3 bases, and 13 bases lay between the germline ends. Germline V CDR1 and CDR2: LNHNV, YYDKDF (reference sequence). The full variable domain, completed using reference TRBV15 and TRBJ2-3, is DAMVIQNPRYQVTQFGKPVTLSCSQTLNHNVMYWYQQKSSQAPKLLFHYYDKDFNNEADTPDNFQSRRPNTSFCFLDIRSPGLGDTAMYLCATSRDQGAGTDTQYFGPGTRLTVL.